The T cell receptor beta chain under discussion was sequenced for a study of cytomegalovirus exposure and HLA in healthy donors. Each of the donors was a healthy bone marrow donor. Donors sampled were nominally healthy, though unrecorded immune exposures were likely. The CDR3 spans 14 residues. CDR1 and CDR2 from the germline V gene are SNHLY and FYNNEI. Between the trimmed V and J ends, which lost 6 bases and 6 bases, there was a span of 15 bases. The PCR made use of 60 Vbeta and 13 Jbeta primers. The method was immunoSEQ multiplex PCR; TCRdb's version includes in-frame clones alone and lacks a portion of them. The data contain approximately 92,000 clones, less than 70% of them singletons.

The TCR originated in a man aged 50-59 years in good health and CMV-seronegative. The chain couples TRBV2 to TRBJ2-1; D perhaps matches TRBD1 (6 bases). The sample was PBMCs. The CDR3: CASRGQPGPNEQFF. The CDR3 DNA follows: TGTGCCAGCAGGGGACAACCGGGTCCCAATGAGCAGTTCTTC. Full variable domain (missing parts from reference TRBV2 and TRBJ2-1): EPEVTQTPSHQVTQMGQEVILRCVPISNHLYFYWYRQILGQKVEFLVSFYNNEISEKSEIFDDQFSVERPDGSNFTLKIRSTKLEDSAMYFCASRGQPGPNEQFFGPGTRLTVL.